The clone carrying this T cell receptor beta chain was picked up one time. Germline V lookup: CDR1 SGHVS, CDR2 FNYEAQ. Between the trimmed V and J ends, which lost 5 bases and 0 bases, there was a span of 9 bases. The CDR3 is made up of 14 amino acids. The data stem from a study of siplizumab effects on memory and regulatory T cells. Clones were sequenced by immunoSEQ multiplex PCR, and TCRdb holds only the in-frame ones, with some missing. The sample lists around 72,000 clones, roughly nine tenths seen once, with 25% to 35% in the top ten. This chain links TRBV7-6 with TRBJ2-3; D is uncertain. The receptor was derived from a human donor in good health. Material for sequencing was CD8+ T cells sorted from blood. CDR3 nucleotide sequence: TGTGCCAGCAGCCTTTATGGAAGCACAGATACGCAGTATTTT. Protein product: CASSLYGSTDTQYF. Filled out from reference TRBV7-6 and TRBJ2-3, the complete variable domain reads GAGVSQSPRYKVTKRGQDVALRCDPISGHVSLYWYRQALGQGPEFLTYFNYEAQQDKSGLPNDRFSAERPEGSISTLTIQRTEQRDSAMYRCASSLYGSTDTQYFGPGTRLTVL.